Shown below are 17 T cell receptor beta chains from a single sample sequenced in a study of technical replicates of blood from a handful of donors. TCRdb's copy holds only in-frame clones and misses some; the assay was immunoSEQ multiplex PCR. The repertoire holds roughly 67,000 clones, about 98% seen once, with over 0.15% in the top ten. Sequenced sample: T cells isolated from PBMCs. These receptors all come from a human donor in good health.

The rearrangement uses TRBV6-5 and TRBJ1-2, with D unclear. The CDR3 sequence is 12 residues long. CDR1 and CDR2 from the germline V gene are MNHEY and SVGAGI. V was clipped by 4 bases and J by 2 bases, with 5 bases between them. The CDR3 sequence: CASSSLNYGYTF. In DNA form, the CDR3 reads TGTGCCAGCAGTTCTTTAAACTATGGCTACACCTTC.

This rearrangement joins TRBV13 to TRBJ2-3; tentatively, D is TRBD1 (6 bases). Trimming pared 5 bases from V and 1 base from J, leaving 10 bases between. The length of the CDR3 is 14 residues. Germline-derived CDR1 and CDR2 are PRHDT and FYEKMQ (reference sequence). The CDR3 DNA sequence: TGTGCCAGCAGCCCAAGACAGGGCACAGATACGCAGTATTTT. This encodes CASSPRQGTDTQYF.

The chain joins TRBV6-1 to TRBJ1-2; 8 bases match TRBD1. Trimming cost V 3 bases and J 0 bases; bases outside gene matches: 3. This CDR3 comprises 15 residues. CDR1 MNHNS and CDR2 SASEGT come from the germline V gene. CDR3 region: CASSERTGPNYGYTF. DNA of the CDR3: TGTGCCAGCAGTGAGAGGACAGGGCCTAACTATGGCTACACCTTC.

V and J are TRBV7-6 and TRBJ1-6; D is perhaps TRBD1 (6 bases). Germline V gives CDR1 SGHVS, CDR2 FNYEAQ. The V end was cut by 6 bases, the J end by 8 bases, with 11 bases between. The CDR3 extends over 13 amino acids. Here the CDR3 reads CASRRQVDSPLHF. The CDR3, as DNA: TGTGCCAGCAGAAGACAGGTGGATTCACCCCTCCACTTT.

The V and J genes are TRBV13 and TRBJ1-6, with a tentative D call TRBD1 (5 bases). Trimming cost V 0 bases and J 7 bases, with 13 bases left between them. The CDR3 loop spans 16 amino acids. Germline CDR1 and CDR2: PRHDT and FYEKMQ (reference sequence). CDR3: CASSLGGLGRNSPLHF. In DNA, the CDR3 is TGTGCCAGCAGCTTAGGGGGACTCGGCCGGAATTCACCCCTCCACTTT. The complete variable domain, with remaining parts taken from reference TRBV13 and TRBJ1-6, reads AAGVIQSPRHLIKEKRETATLKCYPIPRHDTVYWYQQGPGQDPQFLISFYEKMQSDKGSIPDRFSAQQFSDYHSELNMSSLELGDSALYFCASSLGGLGRNSPLHFGNGTRLTVT.

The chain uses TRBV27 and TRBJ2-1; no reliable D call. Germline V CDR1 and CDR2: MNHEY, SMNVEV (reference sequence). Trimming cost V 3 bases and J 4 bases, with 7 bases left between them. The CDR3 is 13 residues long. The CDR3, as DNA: TGTGCCAGCAGTTTCCAACATTACAATGAGCAGTTCTTC. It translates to CASSFQHYNEQFF.

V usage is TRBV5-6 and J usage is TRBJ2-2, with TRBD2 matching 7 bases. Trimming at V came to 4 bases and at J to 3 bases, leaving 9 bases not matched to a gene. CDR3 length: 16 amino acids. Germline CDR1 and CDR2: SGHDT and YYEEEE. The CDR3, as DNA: TGTGCCAGCAGCCCCGGGGGGACTTATTACACCGGGGAGCTGTTTTTT. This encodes CASSPGGTYYTGELFF.

The CDR3 is CASSLSRGQGAFF. The CDR3 coding sequence is TGTGCCAGCAGCTTAAGCAGGGGACAGGGAGCTTTCTTT. The V and J genes are TRBV7-3 and TRBJ1-1; 9 bases are a match to TRBD1. The CDR3 covers 13 residues. Germline CDR1 and CDR2: SGHTA and FQGTGA. V shed 1 base, J shed 10 bases, and the junction held 4 bases outside the gene matches. The whole variable domain, filled in from reference TRBV7-3 and TRBJ1-1, reads GAGVSQTPSNKVTEKGKYVELRCDPISGHTALYWYRQSLGQGPEFLIYFQGTGAADDSGLPNDRFFAVRPEGSVSTLKIQRTERGDSAVYLCASSLSRGQGAFFGQGTRLTVV.

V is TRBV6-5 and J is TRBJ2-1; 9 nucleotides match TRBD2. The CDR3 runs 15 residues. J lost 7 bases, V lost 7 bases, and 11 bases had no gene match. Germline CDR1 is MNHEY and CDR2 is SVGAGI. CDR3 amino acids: CASNRPGLADNEQFF. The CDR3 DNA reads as TGTGCCAGCAACCGACCGGGACTAGCCGATAATGAGCAGTTCTTC.

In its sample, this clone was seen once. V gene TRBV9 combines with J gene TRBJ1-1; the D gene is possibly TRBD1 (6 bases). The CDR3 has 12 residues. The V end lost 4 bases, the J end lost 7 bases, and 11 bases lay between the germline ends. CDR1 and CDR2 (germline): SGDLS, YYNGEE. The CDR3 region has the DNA TGTGCCAGCAGCAACCGGGACATTGAAGCTTTCTTT. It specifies CASSNRDIEAFF.

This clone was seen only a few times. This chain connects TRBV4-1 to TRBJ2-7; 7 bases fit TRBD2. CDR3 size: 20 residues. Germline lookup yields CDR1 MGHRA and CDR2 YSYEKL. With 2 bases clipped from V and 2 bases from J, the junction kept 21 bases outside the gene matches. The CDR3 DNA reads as TGCGCCAGCAGCCAATTTTTCCGGGCTAGCGGAGCCGTCGTCGCCTACGAGCAGTACTTC. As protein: CASSQFFRASGAVVAYEQYF.

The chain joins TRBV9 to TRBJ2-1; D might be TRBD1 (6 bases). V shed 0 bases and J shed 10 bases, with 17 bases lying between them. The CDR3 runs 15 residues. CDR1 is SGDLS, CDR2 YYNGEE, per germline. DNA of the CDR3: TGTGCCAGCAGCGTAGTAGGGGGACGAGGGGTGGAGCAGTTCTTC. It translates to CASSVVGGRGVEQFF.

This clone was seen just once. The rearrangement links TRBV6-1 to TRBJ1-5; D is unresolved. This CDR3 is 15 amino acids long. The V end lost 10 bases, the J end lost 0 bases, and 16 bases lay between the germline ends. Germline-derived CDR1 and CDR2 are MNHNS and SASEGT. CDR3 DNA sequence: TGTGCCACATCGGCGGCAAGCTATAGCAATCAGCCCCAGCATTTT. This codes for CATSAASYSNQPQHF.

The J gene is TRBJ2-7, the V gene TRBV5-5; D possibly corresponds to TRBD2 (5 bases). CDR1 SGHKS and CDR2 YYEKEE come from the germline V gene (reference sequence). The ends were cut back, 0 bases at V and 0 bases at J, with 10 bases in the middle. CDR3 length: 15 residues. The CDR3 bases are TGTGCCAGCAGCTTGGTTCCCGGAGGCTCCTACGAGCAGTACTTC. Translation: CASSLVPGGSYEQYF.

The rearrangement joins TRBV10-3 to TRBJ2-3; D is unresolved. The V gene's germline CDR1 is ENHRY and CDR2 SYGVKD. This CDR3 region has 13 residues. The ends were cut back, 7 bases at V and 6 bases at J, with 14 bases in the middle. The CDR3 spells CAITHVAGDTQYF. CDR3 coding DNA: TGTGCCATCACCCATGTGGCCGGGGATACGCAGTATTTT.

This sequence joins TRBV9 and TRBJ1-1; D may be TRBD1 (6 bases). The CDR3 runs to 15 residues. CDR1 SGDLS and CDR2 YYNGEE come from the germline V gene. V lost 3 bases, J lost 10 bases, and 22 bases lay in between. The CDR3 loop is CASSETQGALVRAFF. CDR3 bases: TGTGCCAGCAGCGAGACACAGGGAGCTCTTGTACGAGCTTTCTTT.

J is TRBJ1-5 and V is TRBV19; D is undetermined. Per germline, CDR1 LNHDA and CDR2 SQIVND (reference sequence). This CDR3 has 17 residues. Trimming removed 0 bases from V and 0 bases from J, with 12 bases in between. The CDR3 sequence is CASSIDLTDNSNQPQHF. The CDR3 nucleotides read TGTGCCAGTAGTATAGATCTAACAGACAATAGCAATCAGCCCCAGCATTTT.